This passage covers 28 T cell receptor beta chains from one sample sequenced in a study of shared clonotypes between healthy human individuals. TCRdb's copy holds only in-frame clones and misses some; the assay was immunoSEQ multiplex PCR. Found here are 2 million to 3 million clones, more than 85% of them singletons; the top ten hold 0.36%. Sequencing was done on a sample of naive CD4+ T cells from PBMCs. Subset specified: CD45RA+ positively selected. The receptors shown here come from a man aged 18-30 years in good health. Some clones in this sample may be carry-over from other donors' samples.

The chain carries TRBV2 and TRBJ1-1; D might be TRBD1 (6 bases). V shed 7 bases and J shed 5 bases, with 8 bases lying between them. Germline CDR1 is SNHLY and CDR2 is FYNNEI. CDR3 length: 11 amino acids. The CDR3 loop reads CASIRGTEAFF. DNA of the CDR3: TGTGCCAGCATAAGGGGGACTGAAGCTTTCTTT.

The chain joins TRBV11-1 to TRBJ2-7, with no clear D. Per the germline V gene, CDR1 is SGHAT and CDR2 is FQDESV (reference sequence). The ends were cut back, 5 bases at V and 6 bases at J, with 14 bases in the middle. The CDR3 loop spans 13 amino acids. DNA for the CDR3: TGTGCCAGCAGCCCCTACGGTAGCTCCGAGCAGTACTTC. Its translation: CASSPYGSSEQYF.

For this clone: This same CDR3 is encoded by further DNA sequences in the sample. The rearrangement links TRBV27 to TRBJ2-2, with D hard to call. V was shortened by 0 bases and J by 1 base, with 0 bases between the two germline ends. The germline gives CDR1 MNHEY, CDR2 SMNVEV (reference sequence). The CDR3 has 13 residues. In DNA, the CDR3 is TGTGCCAGCAGTTTATCGAACACCGGGGAGCTGTTTTTT. This sequence encodes CASSLSNTGELFF.

The chain employs TRBV2 and TRBJ2-7, with D perhaps TRBD1 or TRBD2 (5 bases each). Germline V CDR1 and CDR2: SNHLY, FYNNEI. The CDR3 runs to 12 residues. Trimming cost V 7 bases and J 0 bases, with 7 bases left between them. The CDR3 reads CASKGSSYEQYF. In DNA, the CDR3 is TGTGCCAGCAAGGGGAGCTCCTACGAGCAGTACTTC.

With respect to this clone: This specimen includes other DNA sequences encoding the same CDR3. The chain couples TRBV5-4 to TRBJ2-7; 11 nucleotides align to TRBD2. The length of the CDR3 is 13 residues. CDR1 and CDR2 from the germline V gene are SGHNT and YYREEE (reference sequence). Trimming removed 4 bases from V and 6 bases from J; junction bases left unmatched: 3. The CDR3 bases are TGTGCCAGCAGCGCCGGGACTAGCGGCGAGCAGTACTTC. This translates into CASSAGTSGEQYF. Full variable domain (missing parts from reference TRBV5-4 and TRBJ2-7): ETGVTQSPTHLIKTRGQQVTLRCSSQSGHNTVSWYQQALGQGPQFIFQYYREEENGRGNFPPRFSGLQFPNYSSELNVNALELDDSALYLCASSAGTSGEQYFGPGTRLTVT.

V is TRBV25-1 and J is TRBJ1-3; TRBD1 might be the D (6 bases). Germline V lookup: CDR1 MGHDK, CDR2 SYGVNS. Trimming shortened V by 8 bases and J by 0 bases, and 20 bases separated the two germline ends. CDR3 size: 17 residues. The chain's CDR3 is CASRGGAGESSGNTIYF. The CDR3, as DNA: TGTGCCAGCCGGGGAGGGGCAGGGGAGAGCTCTGGAAACACCATATATTTT.

Notes on this clone: Other DNA sequences in this sample translate to the same CDR3. The rearrangement uses TRBV6-5 and TRBJ2-7; D call uncertain. CDR1 is MNHEY and CDR2 is SVGAGI in the germline V gene. Trimming removed 0 bases at V and 2 bases at J, with 8 bases between. The CDR3 contains 14 residues. CDR3 in DNA: TGTGCCAGCAGTTACTCGAGGACGGCCTACGAGCAGTACTTC. Translation: CASSYSRTAYEQYF.

V usage is TRBV7-2 and J usage is TRBJ2-1; 8 bases agree with TRBD2. V lost 7 bases to trimming and J lost 10 bases; unmatched junction nucleotides: 15. The CDR3 runs to 15 residues. Germline V gene lookup returns CDR1 SGHTA and CDR2 FQGNSA. CDR3 in amino acids: CASTLSGGAGTEQFF. For the CDR3, the DNA is TGTGCCAGCACACTCTCGGGGGGGGCCGGCACGGAGCAGTTCTTC.

The chain recombines TRBV30 with TRBJ1-2; D gene ambiguous. The germline CDR1 and CDR2 sequences are GTSNPN and SVGIG (reference sequence). V was clipped by 4 bases and J by 5 bases, with 11 bases between them. CDR3 length: 12 residues. CDR3 DNA sequence: TGTGCCTGGATTGGTTTGACTTATGGCTACACCTTC. Encoded protein: CAWIGLTYGYTF.

V is TRBV11-2 and J is TRBJ1-3; no clear D. Trimming removed 3 bases at V and 0 bases at J, with 21 bases between. Per the germline V gene, CDR1 is SGHAT and CDR2 is FQNNGV. The CDR3 is made up of 19 amino acids. CDR3 residues: CASSFFRLPSDDSGNTIYF. CDR3 nucleotides: TGTGCCAGCAGCTTTTTCAGGCTACCTTCTGATGACTCTGGAAACACCATATATTTT.

This chain links TRBV28 with TRBJ2-3, with D possibly matching TRBD1 (5 bases). Germline lookup yields CDR1 MDHEN and CDR2 SYDVKM. V was shortened by 4 bases and J by 9 bases, with 14 bases between the two germline ends. The CDR3 is 13 amino acids. The CDR3 here is CASSSMVWGTQYF. In nucleotides, the CDR3 is TGTGCCAGCAGTTCAATGGTGTGGGGCACGCAGTATTTT. Combining the CDR3 with reference TRBV28 and TRBJ2-3 gives the whole variable domain DVKVTQSSRYLVKRTGEKVFLECVQDMDHENMFWYRQDPGLGLRLIYFSYDVKMKEKGDIPEGYSVSREKKERFSLILESASTNQTSMYLCASSSMVWGTQYFGPGTRLTVL.

The rearrangement links TRBV4-3 to TRBJ1-1; D is possibly TRBD1 (5 bases). V was trimmed by 4 bases and J by 1 base, leaving 13 bases between them. The germline V gene encodes CDR1 LGHNA and CDR2 YSLEER. CDR3 length: 15 amino acids. The CDR3 sequence: CASSPSFDRNTEAFF. For the CDR3, the DNA is TGCGCCAGCAGCCCCTCCTTCGACAGGAACACTGAAGCTTTCTTT.

The chain combines TRBV5-5 with TRBJ2-1; TRBD2 matches at 14 bases. The CDR3 is 20 residues long. Germline V gene data show CDR1 as SGHKS and CDR2 as YYEKEE (reference sequence). The ends lost 4 bases at V and 6 bases at J; junction bases unmatched: 18. The DNA for the CDR3 is TGTGCCAGCAGCCCATTTGGGGGACTAGCGGGAGTATCTGCGCGCAATGAGCAGTTCTTC. Translation: CASSPFGGLAGVSARNEQFF.

In its sample, this clone was seen a few times. The chain uses TRBV29-1 and TRBJ1-1, with D unclear. This CDR3 is built from 12 residues. Germline CDR1 and CDR2: SQVTM and ANQGSEA. Between the trimmed V and J ends, which lost 1 base and 11 bases, there was a span of 14 bases. DNA of the CDR3: TGCAGCGTTGAAGGGCGGGAACCGGGGGCTTTCTTT. Protein: CSVEGREPGAFF. The full variable domain, completed using reference TRBV29-1 and TRBJ1-1, is SAVISQKPSRDICQRGTSLTIQCQVDSQVTMMFWYRQQPGQSLTLIATANQGSEATYESGFVIDKFPISRPNLTFSTLTVSNMSPEDSSIYLCSVEGREPGAFFGQGTRLTVV.

This chain joins TRBV6-1 and TRBJ1-4; D is uncertain. Germline V gives CDR1 MNHNS, CDR2 SASEGT. Trimming removed 4 bases from V and 6 bases from J, with 15 bases in between. The CDR3 is made up of 15 amino acids. DNA for the CDR3: TGTGCCAGCAGTGTCCACAGATTCGGGGATGAAAAACTGTTTTTT. Its translation: CASSVHRFGDEKLFF.

The chain employs TRBV19 and TRBJ1-5; D is uncertain. Deletions cut 2 bases from V and 7 bases from J, with 6 bases between. Per germline, CDR1 LNHDA and CDR2 SQIVND (reference sequence). This CDR3 contains 12 residues. The CDR3 sequence is CASSIRDQPQHF. The CDR3 DNA reads as TGTGCCAGTAGTATAAGAGACCAGCCCCAGCATTTT. Variable domain in full (rest from reference TRBV19 and TRBJ1-5): DGGITQSPKYLFRKEGQNVTLSCEQNLNHDAMYWYRQDPGQGLRLIYYSQIVNDFQKGDIAEGYSVSREKKESFPLTVTSAQKNPTAFYLCASSIRDQPQHFGDGTRLSIL.

The rearrangement uses TRBV7-9 and TRBJ2-1; perhaps TRBD2 as D (6 bases). The CDR3 totals 15 residues. Germline CDR1 is SEHNR and CDR2 is FQNEAQ (reference sequence). Trimming took off 4 bases at V and 5 bases at J, with 15 bases between the two ends. CDR3: CASSYRGVPHNEQFF. The CDR3 bases are TGTGCCAGCAGCTACCGCGGGGTCCCACACAATGAGCAGTTCTTC.

This clone was seen a single time. V gene TRBV29-1 combines with J gene TRBJ1-1; tentative D call: TRBD1 (6 bases). The CDR3 totals 14 residues. Germline CDR1 reads SQVTM; CDR2 reads ANQGSEA. V lost 4 bases and J 4 bases, leaving 16 bases between the germline ends. The CDR3 nucleotides are TGCAGCGTTGGGGGGCTTCCTCTCCCCACTGAAGCTTTCTTT. Its translation is CSVGGLPLPTEAFF. The whole variable domain, remainder taken from reference TRBV29-1 and TRBJ1-1, is SAVISQKPSRDICQRGTSLTIQCQVDSQVTMMFWYRQQPGQSLTLIATANQGSEATYESGFVIDKFPISRPNLTFSTLTVSNMSPEDSSIYLCSVGGLPLPTEAFFGQGTRLTVV.

The chain couples TRBV11-2 to TRBJ2-1; 15 bases fit TRBD2. The length of the CDR3 is 16 residues. V shed 3 bases, J shed 8 bases, and the junction held 5 bases outside the gene matches. The germline CDR1 and CDR2 sequences are SGHAT and FQNNGV. The DNA for the CDR3 is TGTGCCAGCAGCTTGGGACTAGCGGGAGGCTGGGATGAGCAGTTCTTC. It is translated as CASSLGLAGGWDEQFF.

Regarding this clone: This specimen includes other DNA sequences encoding the same CDR3. The chain is built from TRBV28 and TRBJ2-6; D remains ambiguous. The CDR3 has 13 amino acids. Germline V gives CDR1 MDHEN, CDR2 SYDVKM. The V and J ends lost 6 bases and 1 base respectively, with 4 bases between them. The CDR3 sequence is CASSLSGANVLTF. CDR3 DNA: TGTGCCAGCAGCCTATCTGGGGCCAACGTCCTGACTTTC. Full variable domain (rest looked up from reference TRBV28 and TRBJ2-6): DVKVTQSSRYLVKRTGEKVFLECVQDMDHENMFWYRQDPGLGLRLIYFSYDVKMKEKGDIPEGYSVSREKKERFSLILESASTNQTSMYLCASSLSGANVLTFGAGSRLTVL.

This chain joins TRBV5-6 and TRBJ2-1, with 11 bases aligning to TRBD2. The ends lost 0 bases at V and 8 bases at J; junction bases unmatched: 10. CDR1 is SGHDT, CDR2 YYEEEE, per germline. The CDR3 length is 17 residues. CDR3 coding DNA: TGTGCCAGCAGCTTGGATCGACTAGCGGGGCCCGGGGATGAGCAGTTCTTC. Amino acids: CASSLDRLAGPGDEQFF.

The V call is TRBV30, the J call TRBJ1-6; the match to TRBD1 covers 7 bases. The ends lost 4 bases at V and 7 bases at J; junction bases unmatched: 10. There are 15 residues in the CDR3. The germline CDR1 and CDR2 sequences are GTSNPN and SVGIG (reference sequence). CDR3 DNA sequence: TGTGCCTGGACCACCCACAGGGGACTAAATTCACCCCTCCACTTT. Translating gives CAWTTHRGLNSPLHF.

This clone was picked up one time. The rearrangement joins TRBV28 to TRBJ2-5, with 7 bases aligning to TRBD1. V was pared by 3 bases and J by 4 bases, with 8 bases of the junction left unmatched. Germline assignment: CDR1 MDHEN and CDR2 SYDVKM. The CDR3 loop spans 15 amino acids. CDR3 bases: TGTGCCAGCAGTTTGATTAAGACAGGGAGAGAGACCCAGTACTTC. Its protein is CASSLIKTGRETQYF.

This rearrangement joins TRBV6-6 to TRBJ2-7, with TRBD2 matching 9 bases. This CDR3 has 15 residues. J gave up 8 bases and V 0 bases, and 8 bases lay outside the gene matches. Germline CDR1 is MNHNY and CDR2 is SVGAGI (reference sequence). The CDR3 protein is CASSYSKVAGDKQYF. The CDR3 region has the DNA TGTGCCAGCAGTTACTCGAAGGTAGCGGGAGACAAGCAGTACTTC.

The J gene is TRBJ2-1, the V gene TRBV6-1, with 9 bases fitting TRBD2. Looked up from germline, CDR1 is MNHNS and CDR2 is SASEGT. Germline trimming cut 3 bases from V and 10 bases from J; bases unmatched to any gene: 7. The CDR3 runs 14 residues. CDR3: CASSDSGRAWEQFF. The DNA for the CDR3 is TGTGCCAGCAGTGATAGCGGGAGAGCTTGGGAGCAGTTCTTC.

The chain links TRBV2 to TRBJ1-3; the D is unclear. Germline values: CDR1 SNHLY, CDR2 FYNNEI. Deletions cut 8 bases from V and 0 bases from J, with 5 bases between. The CDR3 spans 12 residues. The CDR3, as DNA: TGTGCCAGCCAAAGCTCTGGAAACACCATATATTTT. This sequence encodes CASQSSGNTIYF.

Remarks on this clone: Other DNA sequences in this sample translate to the same CDR3. V is TRBV14 and J is TRBJ1-2, with no clear D. Germline CDR1 SGHDN, CDR2 FVKESK. The CDR3 contains 12 residues. V lost 3 bases to trimming and J lost 4 bases, with 6 bases between them. The CDR3 sequence is CASSQGGYGYTF. The DNA of the CDR3 is TGTGCCAGCAGCCAGGGAGGCTATGGCTACACCTTC.

This rearrangement joins TRBV2 to TRBJ1-1; 8 nucleotides match TRBD1. V lost 6 bases, J lost 6 bases, and 3 bases stayed unmatched. CDR1 is SNHLY, CDR2 FYNNEI, per germline. CDR3 length: 12 residues. The CDR3: CASRKQGAEAFF. CDR3 nucleotide sequence: TGTGCCAGCAGAAAACAGGGGGCTGAAGCTTTCTTT.